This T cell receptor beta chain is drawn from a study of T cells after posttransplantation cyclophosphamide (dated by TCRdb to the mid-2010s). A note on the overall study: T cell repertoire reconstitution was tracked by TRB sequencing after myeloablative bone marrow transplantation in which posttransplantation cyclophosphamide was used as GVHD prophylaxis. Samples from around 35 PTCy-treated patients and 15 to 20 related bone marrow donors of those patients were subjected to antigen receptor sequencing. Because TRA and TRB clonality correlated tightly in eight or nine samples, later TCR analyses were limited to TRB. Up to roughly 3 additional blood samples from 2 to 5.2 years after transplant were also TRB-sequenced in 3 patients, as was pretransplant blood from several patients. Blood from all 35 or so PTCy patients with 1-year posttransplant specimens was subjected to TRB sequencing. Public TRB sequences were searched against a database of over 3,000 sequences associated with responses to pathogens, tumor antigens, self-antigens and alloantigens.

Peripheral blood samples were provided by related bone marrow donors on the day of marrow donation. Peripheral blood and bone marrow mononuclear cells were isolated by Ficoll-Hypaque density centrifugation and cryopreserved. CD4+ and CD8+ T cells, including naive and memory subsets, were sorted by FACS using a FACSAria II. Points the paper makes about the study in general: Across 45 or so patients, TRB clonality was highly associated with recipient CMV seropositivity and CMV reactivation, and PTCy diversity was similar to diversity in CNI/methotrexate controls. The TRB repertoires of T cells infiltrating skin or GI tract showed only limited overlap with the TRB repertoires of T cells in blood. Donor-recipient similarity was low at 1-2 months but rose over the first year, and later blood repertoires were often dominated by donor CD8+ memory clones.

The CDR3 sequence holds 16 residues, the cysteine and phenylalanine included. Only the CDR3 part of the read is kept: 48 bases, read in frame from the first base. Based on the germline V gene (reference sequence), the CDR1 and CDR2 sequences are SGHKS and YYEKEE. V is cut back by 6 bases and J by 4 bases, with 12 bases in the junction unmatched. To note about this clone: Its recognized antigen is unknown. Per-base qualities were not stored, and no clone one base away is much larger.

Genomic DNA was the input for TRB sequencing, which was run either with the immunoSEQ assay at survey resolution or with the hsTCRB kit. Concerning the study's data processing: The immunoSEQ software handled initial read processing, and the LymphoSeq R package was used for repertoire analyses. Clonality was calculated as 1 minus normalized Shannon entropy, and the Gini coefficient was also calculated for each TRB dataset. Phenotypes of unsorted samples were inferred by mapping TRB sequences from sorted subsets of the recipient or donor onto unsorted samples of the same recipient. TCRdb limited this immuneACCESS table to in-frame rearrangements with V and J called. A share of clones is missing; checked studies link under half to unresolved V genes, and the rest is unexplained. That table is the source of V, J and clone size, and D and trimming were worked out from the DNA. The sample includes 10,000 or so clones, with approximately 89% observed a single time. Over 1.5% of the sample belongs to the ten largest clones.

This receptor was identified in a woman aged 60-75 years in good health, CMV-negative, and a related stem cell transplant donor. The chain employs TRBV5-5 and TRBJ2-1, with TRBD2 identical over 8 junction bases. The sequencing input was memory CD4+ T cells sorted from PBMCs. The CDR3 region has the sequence CASTRGGGATYNEQFF. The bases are TGTGCCAGCACCCGGGGGGGAGGAGCCACGTACAATGAGCAGTTCTTC. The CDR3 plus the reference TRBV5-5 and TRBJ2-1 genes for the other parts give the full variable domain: DAGVTQSPTHLIKTRGQQVTLRCSPISGHKSVSWYQQVLGQGPQFIFQYYEKEERGRGNFPDRFSARQFPNYSSELNVNALLLGDSALYLCASTRGGGATYNEQFFGPGTRLTVL.